This T cell receptor beta chain was found in a study of OX40 agonist ivuxolimab in advanced cancers. In the study overall: Ivuxolimab, which targeted the costimulatory receptor OX40 (CD134), was an agonistic, fully human IgG2 monoclonal antibody. Intravenous ivuxolimab was administered to patients every 2 weeks at six dose levels: 0.01, 0.1, 0.3, 1.5, 3 and 10 mg/kg. Partial responses were achieved by three dose-escalation patients, of whom one had hepatocellular carcinoma and two had cutaneous melanoma. Of the approximately 50 dose-escalation patients, hepatocellular carcinoma was present in about 19, melanoma in some 15, renal cell carcinoma in 9 and head and neck cancer in 9. Patients were allowed to have had prior anti-PD-1, anti-PD-L1 or anti-CTLA-4 therapy, and around 41% of the dose-escalation patients had previously received checkpoint inhibitors. A male proportion of 82.7% and a mean age of about 60 years, ranging from roughly 23 to 90, were recorded for the dose-escalation cohort. The paper describes the monotherapy dose-escalation part (N of about 55 patients) of the phase I trial of ivuxolimab. The point of sequencing TCRbeta in the periphery was to test whether ivuxolimab changed TCR sequence diversity and drove clonal T-cell expansion.

Patients with autoimmune disease history or receiving systemic immunosuppression were excluded from the trial. Peripheral blood for TCR sequencing was collected from all dose cohorts at baseline, on cycle 4 day 1, and on cycle 7 day 1. The samples were drawn from a first-in-human, open-label, multicenter phase I dose-escalation trial of ivuxolimab. Adults with locally advanced or metastatic head and neck squamous cell, hepatocellular, melanoma or renal cell carcinoma were enrolled in the trial. CD4+ and CD8+ T cells were sorted separately from peripheral blood before TCR sequencing. To sequence the TCRbeta CDR3 region, genomic DNA was isolated from the sorted cells. The immunoSEQ Assay was used for sequencing of TCRbeta CDR3 regions. TCRdb's version of the immuneACCESS table is confined to in-frame rearrangements and falls short of the full clone set. An unresolved V gene accounts for under half of the shortfall where checked; the remainder is of unknown origin. The sample data list more than 70,000 clones, and around 92% of these were observed just once. The ten largest clones represent 10% of the sample.

Measured from the cysteine to the phenylalanine, the CDR3 is 13 residues long. Only the CDR3 region is kept as DNA, spanning 39 bases read in frame from base 1. The germline V gene (reference sequence) yields SEHNR for CDR1 and FQNEAQ for CDR2. V gives up 5 bases and J gives up 4 bases, and the segment between their germline ends measures 11 bases. The paper as a whole reports these results and caveats: At doses from 0.1 to 3.0 mg/kg, clonal expansion was seen in both CD4+ and CD8+ blood T cells between baseline and week 6. After ivuxolimab, CD8+ T cells had more expanded clones than CD4+ T cells on average. Which antigens the clonally expanded peripheral T cells were specific for was not determined. In the 0.1-3.0 mg/kg groups, partial responders had among the lowest normalized peripheral clonal expansion, particularly in CD8+ T cells. Low levels of normalized T-cell clonal expansion were also seen in some patients who did not respond.

As concerns this clone: Its antigen has not been determined. No much larger clone is present one base from it, and per-base qualities are unavailable.

The chain was built from TRBV7-9 and TRBJ1-1, with an unclear D gene assignment. This TCR came from an adult with an advanced solid tumor such as melanoma, head and neck, liver or kidney cancer. The source material was CD4+ or CD8+ T cells sorted from blood, sampled in a trial of the OX40 agonist ivuxolimab. CDR3 sequence: CASSRQESTEAFF. The DNA reads TGTGCCAGCAGCCGCCAAGAAAGCACTGAAGCTTTCTTT.